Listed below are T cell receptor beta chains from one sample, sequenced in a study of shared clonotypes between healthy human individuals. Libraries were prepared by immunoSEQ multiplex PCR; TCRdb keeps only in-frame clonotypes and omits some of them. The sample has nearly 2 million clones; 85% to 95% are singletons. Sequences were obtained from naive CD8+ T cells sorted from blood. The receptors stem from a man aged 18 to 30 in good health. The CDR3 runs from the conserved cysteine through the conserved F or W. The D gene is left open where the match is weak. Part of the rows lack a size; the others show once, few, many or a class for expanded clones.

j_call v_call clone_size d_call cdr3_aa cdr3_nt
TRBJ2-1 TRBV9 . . CASSVEGVEGGDEQFF TGTGCCAGCAGCGTAGAGGGAGTGGAGGGAGGCGATGAGCAGTTCTTC
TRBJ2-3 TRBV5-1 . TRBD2 CASSSPGLAGGIGLDTQYF TGCGCCAGCAGTTCTCCGGGACTAGCGGGGGGTATCGGCTTGGATACGCAGTATTTT
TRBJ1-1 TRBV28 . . CASSYREMNTEAFF TGTGCCAGCAGCTACAGGGAGATGAACACTGAAGCTTTCTTT
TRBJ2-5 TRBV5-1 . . CASSLEGGYQETQYF TGCGCCAGCAGCTTGGAGGGGGGGTACCAAGAGACCCAGTACTTC
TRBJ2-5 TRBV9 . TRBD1 CASSGGQGRGETQYF TGTGCCAGCAGCGGAGGACAGGGGAGAGGGGAGACCCAGTACTTC
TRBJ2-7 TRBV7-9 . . CASSLRGWEQYF TGTGCCAGCAGCTTAAGGGGGTGGGAGCAGTACTTC
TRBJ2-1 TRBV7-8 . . CASSPLNGYNEQFF TGTGCCAGCAGCCCTCTAAACGGCTACAATGAGCAGTTCTTC
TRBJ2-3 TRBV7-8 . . CASSPDSSSTDTQYF TGTGCCAGCAGCCCGGACTCTTCTAGCACAGATACGCAGTATTTT
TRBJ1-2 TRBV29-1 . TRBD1 CSVDLGTGRDYGYTF TGCAGCGTTGATTTAGGGACAGGGAGGGACTATGGCTACACCTTC
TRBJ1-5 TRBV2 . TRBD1 CASSEGQGVNQPQHF TGTGCCAGCAGTGAGGGACAGGGGGTTAATCAGCCCCAGCATTTT
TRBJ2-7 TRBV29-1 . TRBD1 CSVVGTGAYEQYF TGCAGCGTCGTCGGGACAGGAGCCTACGAGCAGTACTTC
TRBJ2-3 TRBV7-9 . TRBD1 CASSPPGQGSDTQYF TGTGCCAGCAGTCCCCCGGGACAGGGTTCAGATACGCAGTATTTT
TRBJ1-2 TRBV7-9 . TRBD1 CASSLAAGQGFGYTF TGTGCCAGCAGCTTAGCGGCCGGACAGGGGTTTGGCTACACCTTC
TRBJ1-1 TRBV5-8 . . CASSLSPNTEAFF TGTGCCAGCAGCTTAAGTCCGAACACTGAAGCTTTCTTT
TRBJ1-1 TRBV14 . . CASSPSLNTEAFF TGTGCCAGCAGCCCATCTTTGAACACTGAAGCTTTCTTT
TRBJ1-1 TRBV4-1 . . CASSQVLYKWTEAFF TGCGCCAGCAGCCAAGTATTGTATAAGTGGACTGAAGCTTTCTTT
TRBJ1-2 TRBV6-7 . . CASSLRDGYYGYTF TGTGCCAGCTCCTTGCGCGACGGCTACTATGGCTACACCTTC
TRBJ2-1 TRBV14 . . CASSQKRTAYNEQFF TGTGCCAGCAGCCAAAAAAGGACAGCCTACAATGAGCAGTTCTTC
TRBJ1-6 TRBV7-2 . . CASSLGVELTPLHF TGTGCCAGCAGCTTGGGGGTTGAACTAACACCCCTCCACTTT
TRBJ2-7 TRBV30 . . CAWSVPGHSYEQYF TGTGCCTGGAGTGTACCGGGACACTCCTACGAGCAGTACTTC
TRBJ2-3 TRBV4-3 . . CASSQLGSTDTQYF TGCGCCAGCAGCCAACTTGGAAGCACAGATACGCAGTATTTT
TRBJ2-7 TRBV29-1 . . CSVEDQYEQYF TGCAGCGTTGAAGACCAGTACGAGCAGTACTTC
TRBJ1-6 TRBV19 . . CATAWTDFNSPLHF TGTGCCACCGCCTGGACAGATTTTAATTCACCCCTCCACTTT
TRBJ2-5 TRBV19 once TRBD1 CASSSDRGQRAQYF TGTGCCAGTAGTTCGGACAGGGGGCAGAGGGCCCAGTACTTC